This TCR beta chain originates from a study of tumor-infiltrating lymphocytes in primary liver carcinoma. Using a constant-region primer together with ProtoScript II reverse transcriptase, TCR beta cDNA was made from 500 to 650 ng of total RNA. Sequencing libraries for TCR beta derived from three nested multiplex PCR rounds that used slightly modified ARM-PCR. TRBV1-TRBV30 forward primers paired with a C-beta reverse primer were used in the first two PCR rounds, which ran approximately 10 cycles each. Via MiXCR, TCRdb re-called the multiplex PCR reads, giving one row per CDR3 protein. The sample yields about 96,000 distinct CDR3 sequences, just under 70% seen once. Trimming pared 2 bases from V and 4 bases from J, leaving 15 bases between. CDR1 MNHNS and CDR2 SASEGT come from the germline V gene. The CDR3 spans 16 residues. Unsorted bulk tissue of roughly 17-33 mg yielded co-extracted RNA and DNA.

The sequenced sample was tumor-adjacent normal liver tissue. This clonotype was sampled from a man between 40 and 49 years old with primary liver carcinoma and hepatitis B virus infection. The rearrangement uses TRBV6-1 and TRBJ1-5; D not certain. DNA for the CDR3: TGTGCCAGCAGTGAAACTAGACCCGATGGTAATCAGCCCCAGCATTTT. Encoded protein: CASSETRPDGNQPQHF.